This is a list of T cell receptor beta chains from one sample in a study of CD8 T cells in ankylosing spondylitis. TCRdb reanalysed the 5' RACE reads using MiXCR and keeps one entry per CDR3 protein. The sample has a few hundred thousand distinct CDR3 sequences, 8% seen once; the top ten hold 13% to 15%. The sample was blood, either unsorted or a sorted T cell fraction (not recorded which). These receptor sequences come from a male donor with ankylosing spondylitis. Each CDR3 is given with its conserved first and last residue. A D gene is named only where the DNA matches it firmly. Only part of the rows carry a size: once, few, many, or a class if the clone is expanded.

j_call | clone_size | v_call | cdr3_length | d_call | cdr3_nt | cdr3_aa
TRBJ2-3 | few | TRBV7-9 | 16 | TRBD2 | TGTGCCAGCAGCTTAGAGGCGGGAGGGCCCGTAGATACGCAGTATTTT | CASSLEAGGPVDTQYF
TRBJ2-1 | few | TRBV6-1 | 15 | . | TGTGCCAGCAGTGAAGCAGGACTACCTTCCAATGAGCAGTTCTTC | CASSEAGLPSNEQFF
TRBJ1-5 | few | TRBV27 | 15 | TRBD1 | TGTGCCAGCAGTAAGACAGGGGCGAGGGGTCAGCCCCAGCATTTT | CASSKTGARGQPQHF
TRBJ1-4 | many | TRBV7-2 | 15 | . | TGTGCCAGCAGCTTTGGGGGTGCCGCAAATGAAAAACTGTTTTTT | CASSFGGAANEKLFF
TRBJ2-7 | . | TRBV3-1 | 13 | . | TGTGCCAGCAGCCAAGACCCTCTGGGCGAGCAGTACTTC | CASSQDPLGEQYF
TRBJ2-7 | many | TRBV29-1 | 16 | TRBD1 | TGCAGCGTTGGCCGGGACAGGGAACGGAGCTCCTACGAGCAGTACTTC | CSVGRDRERSSYEQYF
TRBJ2-7 | few | TRBV27 | 15 | TRBD2 | TGTGCCAGCAAAAAACTAGCGGGAGGTACATCTGAGCAGTACTTC | CASKKLAGGTSEQYF
TRBJ2-7 | . | TRBV9 | 15 | TRBD2 | TGTGCCAGCAGCGCTAGCGGGAGAGACGGGCGCGAGCAGTACTTC | CASSASGRDGREQYF
TRBJ2-3 | many | TRBV5-1 | 13 | . | TGCGCCAGCAGCTCGGGGAGAACAGATACGCAGTATTTT | CASSSGRTDTQYF
TRBJ1-1 | few | TRBV5-1 | 14 | . | TGCGCCAGCAGACCGCACGAGGATCGAACTGAAGCTTTCTTT | CASRPHEDRTEAFF
TRBJ2-1 | . | TRBV24-1 | 14 | . | TGTGCCACCAGTGGTGCGGGCTCCTACAATGAGCAGTTCTTC | CATSGAGSYNEQFF
TRBJ2-1 | . | TRBV12-3/TRBV12-4 | 13 | TRBD2 | TGTGCCAGCATCTTCGGACCGGGAGGTGAGCAGTTCTTC | CASIFGPGGEQFF
TRBJ1-2 | few | TRBV20-1 | 13 | . | TGCAGTGCTAGAGTTGGGGGGAACTATGGCTACACCTTC | CSARVGGNYGYTF
TRBJ2-7 | . | TRBV19 | 14 | TRBD1 | TGTGCCAGTAGTCTTGACAGGGAAGCCTACGAGCAGTACTTC | CASSLDREAYEQYF
TRBJ1-2 | many | TRBV12-3/TRBV12-4 | 14 | . | TGTGCCAGCAGTTTGGCAGCAGGCAGTACTGGCTACACCTTC | CASSLAAGSTGYTF
TRBJ2-1 | . | TRBV3-1 | 15 | . | TGTGCCAGCAGCCATGATGGACGGAGAGACAATGAGCAGTTCTTC | CASSHDGRRDNEQFF
TRBJ2-1 | many | TRBV3-1 | 17 | TRBD2 | TGTGCCAGCAGCCAGGGCCATACTAGCGGGGGCTACAATGAGCAGTTCTTC | CASSQGHTSGGYNEQFF
TRBJ2-1 | few | TRBV10-3 | 16 | . | TGTGCCATCAAACTTCAGGGGACAACTCCCTACAATGAGCAGTTCTTC | CAIKLQGTTPYNEQFF
TRBJ2-1 | few | TRBV4-1 | 15 | . | TGCGCCAGCAGCCCCGGGACTCTCTGGTACAATGAGCAGTTCTTC | CASSPGTLWYNEQFF
TRBJ2-3 | few | TRBV5-1 | 14 | TRBD1 | TGCGCCAGCACCTGGGGACAGGACACAGATACGCAGTATTTT | CASTWGQDTDTQYF
TRBJ2-2 | . | TRBV5-1 | 14 | . | TGCGCCAGCAGCTTGGACTGGAGCACCGGGGAGCTGTTTTTT | CASSLDWSTGELFF
TRBJ2-1 | . | TRBV20-1 | 14 | TRBD2 | TGCAGTGCTAGAGACGGGACTAGCTACAATGAGCAGTTCTTC | CSARDGTSYNEQFF
TRBJ2-5 | few | TRBV7-3 | 15 | . | TGTGCCAGCAGCCGGGGGACTCGCAATCAAGAGACCCAGTACTTC | CASSRGTRNQETQYF
TRBJ2-7 | . | TRBV10-3 | 17 | . | TGTGCCATCAGTGAGCCCAGCTACGACAGGTTTGGCTACGAGCAGTACTTC | CAISEPSYDRFGYEQYF
TRBJ2-1 | few | TRBV29-1 | 13 | TRBD2 | TGCAGCGTGGGACTAGCGGGAGTTAGTGAGCAGTTCTTC | CSVGLAGVSEQFF
TRBJ2-3 | . | TRBV11-2 | 16 | TRBD2 | TGTGCCAGCAGCTTATCGGGGAGGGAGAGCACAGATACGCAGTATTTT | CASSLSGRESTDTQYF
TRBJ1-2 | once | TRBV3-1 | 11 | . | TGTGCCAGCAGCCTCGGGGGTGGCTACACCTTC | CASSLGGGYTF
TRBJ2-1 | few | TRBV9 | 13 | . | TGTGCCAGCTCCGAACCAAGAAGCGGAGAGCAGTTCTTC | CASSEPRSGEQFF
TRBJ2-5 | many | TRBV5-1 | 12 | . | TGCGCCAGCAGCCGAGACCGTAAGACCCAGTACTTC | CASSRDRKTQYF
TRBJ2-1 | . | TRBV29-1 | 16 | TRBD2 | TGCAGCGTTGAGGGGCTAGCGGGGATCTCCTACAATGAGCAGTTCTTC | CSVEGLAGISYNEQFF
TRBJ2-2 | many | TRBV29-1 | 14 | TRBD2 | TGCAGCGTGCTGACTAGCGGGAGTTCCGGGGAGCTGTTTTTT | CSVLTSGSSGELFF
TRBJ2-3 | . | TRBV5-1 | 15 | TRBD2 | TGCGCCAGCAGCTTGTCACTAGCGGGACCAGATACGCAGTATTTT | CASSLSLAGPDTQYF
TRBJ1-3 | . | TRBV3-1 | 15 | TRBD1 | TGTGCCAGCAGGCCGACAGGGGCTCGTGGAAACACCATATATTTT | CASRPTGARGNTIYF
TRBJ1-1 | few | TRBV27 | 18 | . | TGTGCCAGCAGTTTAAACGCCATACTAGGTCGTATGAACACTGAAGCTTTCTTT | CASSLNAILGRMNTEAFF
TRBJ2-5 | few | TRBV29-1 | 14 | . | TGCAGCGCTGAAAGGTCCGGCAGGCAAGAGAGCCAGTACTTC | CSAERSGRQESQYF
TRBJ1-5 | . | TRBV5-6 | 13 | . | TGTGCCAGCAGCTTGTCCGTTGGTGCGCCCCAGCATTTT | CASSLSVGAPQHF
TRBJ2-2 | . | TRBV7-9 | 16 | . | TGTGCCAGCGGACTTGAGGACTCTTCGAACACCGGGGAGCTGTTTTTT | CASGLEDSSNTGELFF
TRBJ2-7 | . | TRBV27 | 17 | TRBD2 | TGTGCCAGCAGGCTTAACGTACCGGAAGCGGGAGTCTTCGAGCAGTACTTC | CASRLNVPEAGVFEQYF
TRBJ2-2 | few | TRBV20-1 | 15 | TRBD2 | TGCAGTGCTAGGAGACTAGCGGATCTCCCCGGGGAGCTGTTTTTT | CSARRLADLPGELFF
TRBJ2-7 | many | TRBV7-7 | 13 | . | TGTGCTAGCAGCTTAGATCCTAGGGGCGAGCAGTACTTC | CASSLDPRGEQYF
TRBJ2-7 | . | TRBV4-2 | 13 | . | TGTGCCAGCAGCCAAGAAAGGGTGCACGAGCAGTACTTC | CASSQERVHEQYF
TRBJ2-3 | many | TRBV5-1 | 13 | . | TGCGCCAGCAGCTTGGGTCACACAGATACGCAGTATTTT | CASSLGHTDTQYF
TRBJ2-3 | . | TRBV5-6 | 19 | . | TGTGCCAGCAGCCTACCCCGATGGGCGGCCGAAGGAAGCACAGATACGCAGTATTTT | CASSLPRWAAEGSTDTQYF
TRBJ2-2 | many | TRBV5-1 | 14 | TRBD1 | TGCGCCAGCAGCTGGGACAGGGGAACCGGGGAGCTGTTTTTT | CASSWDRGTGELFF
TRBJ2-1 | once | TRBV5-1 | 15 | TRBD2 | TGCGCCAGCAGCATCACTAGCGGTAAGGGCGATGAGCAGTTCTTC | CASSITSGKGDEQFF